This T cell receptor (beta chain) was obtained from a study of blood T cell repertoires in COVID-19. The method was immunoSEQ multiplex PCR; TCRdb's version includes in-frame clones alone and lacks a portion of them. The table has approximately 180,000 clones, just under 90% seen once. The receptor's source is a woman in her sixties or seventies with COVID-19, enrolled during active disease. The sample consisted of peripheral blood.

In nucleotides, the CDR3 is TGTGCCAGTAGTATTACGACAGGGCCCCGTCATTTT. It specifies CASSITTGPRHF. The chain carries TRBV19 and TRBJ1-5, with 7 bases fitting TRBD1. Losses at the gene ends were 3 bases for V and 16 bases for J; bases not matched to a gene: 9. Germline V lookup: CDR1 LNHDA, CDR2 SQIVND (reference sequence). This CDR3 is 12 amino acids long.